This TCR beta chain was retrieved from a study of vaccination effects on CD4 cells after COVID-19. Study-wide results and caveats: Infection-derived and vaccine-derived clones contracted markedly late after vaccination. Convalescent patients were few in the study, and early post-infection timepoints were absent.

Only in-frame clones appear in the TCRdb table, and some are missing; sequencing was by immunoSEQ multiplex PCR. The table has about 73,000 clones, approximately 75% seen once. This clone was observed a few times. The antigen is not known. Sequencing followed a ViraFEST assay step that expanded antigen-specific CD4+ T cells with viral peptide pools. Once cultured for more than nine days, the cells underwent separation to obtain CD4+ T cells. Vaccinated recipients, who were negative for nucleocapsid antibodies, had no history of SARS-CoV-2 infection. Culturing of a few million PBMC per well took place with around 10 IU/ml IL-2 and 9 to 10 ug/ml peptides. The germline gives CDR1 MNHNS, CDR2 SASEGT. V gave up 4 bases and J gave up 2 bases, with 17 bases separating them. This CDR3 comprises 16 residues.

This TCR came from a human donor who received a COVID-19 vaccine. V is TRBV6-1 and J is TRBJ1-1, with D possibly matching TRBD1 (5 bases). The sample in question was CD4+ T cells from PBMCs cultured with HCoV-NL63 spike peptides, obtained before COVID-19 vaccination. CDR3 coding DNA: TGTGCCAGCAGTGCACTCTATTCCCGGGACAACACTGAAGCTTTCTTT. Translation: CASSALYSRDNTEAFF.